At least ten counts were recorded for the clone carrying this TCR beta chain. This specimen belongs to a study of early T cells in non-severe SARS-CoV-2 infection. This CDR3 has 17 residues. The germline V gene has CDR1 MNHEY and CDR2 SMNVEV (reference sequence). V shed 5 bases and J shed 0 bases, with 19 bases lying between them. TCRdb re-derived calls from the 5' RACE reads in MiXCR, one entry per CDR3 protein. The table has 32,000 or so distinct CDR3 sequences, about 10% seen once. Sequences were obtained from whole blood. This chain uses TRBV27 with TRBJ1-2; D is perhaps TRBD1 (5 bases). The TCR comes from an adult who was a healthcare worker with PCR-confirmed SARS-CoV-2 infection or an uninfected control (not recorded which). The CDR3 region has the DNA TGTGCCAGCAGTGCGTCAGAGGGGAGAAAAACTAACTATGGCTACACCTTC. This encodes CASSASEGRKTNYGYTF.